Reported below is one T cell receptor beta chain. These data originate in a study of T cell responses to AZD1222 COVID-19 vaccine. The assay was immunoSEQ multiplex PCR, and TCRdb's table has in-frame clones only and misses some. The sample lists roughly 28,000 clones, around nine tenths occurring once. V was cut by 2 bases and J by 5 bases, with 12 bases left in between. The CDR3 is made up of 14 amino acids. CDR1 and CDR2 (germline): SNHLY, FYNNEI. The rearrangement uses TRBV2 and TRBJ1-1; no clear D gene. This TCR came from an adult in good health. The specimen comprised peripheral blood, sampled on day 0 of AZD1222 vaccination. Written as DNA, the CDR3 is TGTGCCAGCAGTGAATTCAGCTTGGGAACTGAAGCTTTCTTT. Its protein is CASSEFSLGTEAFF.